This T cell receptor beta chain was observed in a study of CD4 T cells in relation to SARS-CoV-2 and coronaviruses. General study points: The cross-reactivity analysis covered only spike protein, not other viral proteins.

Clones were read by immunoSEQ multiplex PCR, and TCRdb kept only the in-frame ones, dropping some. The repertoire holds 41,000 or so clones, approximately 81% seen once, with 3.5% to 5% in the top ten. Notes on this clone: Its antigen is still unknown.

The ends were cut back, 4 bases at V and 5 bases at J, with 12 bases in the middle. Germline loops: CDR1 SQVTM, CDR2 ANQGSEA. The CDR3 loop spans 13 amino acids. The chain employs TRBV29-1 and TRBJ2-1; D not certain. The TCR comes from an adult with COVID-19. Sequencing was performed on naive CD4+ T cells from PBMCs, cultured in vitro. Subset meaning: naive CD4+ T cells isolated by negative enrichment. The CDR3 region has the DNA TGCAGCGTTGGACGCCTCTTTGACAATGAGCAGTTCTTC. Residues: CSVGRLFDNEQFF.